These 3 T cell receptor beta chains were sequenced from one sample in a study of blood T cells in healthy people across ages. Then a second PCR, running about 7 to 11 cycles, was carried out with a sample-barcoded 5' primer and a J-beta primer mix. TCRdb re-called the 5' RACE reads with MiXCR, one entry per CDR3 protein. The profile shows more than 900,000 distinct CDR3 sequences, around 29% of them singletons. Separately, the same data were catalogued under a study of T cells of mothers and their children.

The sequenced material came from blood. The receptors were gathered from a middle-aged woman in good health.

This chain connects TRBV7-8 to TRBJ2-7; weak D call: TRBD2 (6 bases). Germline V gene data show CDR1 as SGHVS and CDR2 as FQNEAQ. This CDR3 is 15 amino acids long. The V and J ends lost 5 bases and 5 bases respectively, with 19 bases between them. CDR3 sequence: CASSPDLGGLNEQYF. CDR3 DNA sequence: TGTGCCAGCAGCCCAGATCTCGGGGGACTCAACGAGCAGTACTTC.

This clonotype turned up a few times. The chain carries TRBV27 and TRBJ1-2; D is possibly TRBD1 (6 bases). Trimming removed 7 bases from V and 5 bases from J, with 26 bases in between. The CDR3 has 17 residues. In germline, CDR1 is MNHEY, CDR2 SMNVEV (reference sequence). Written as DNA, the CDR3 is TGTGCCAGCATTCCTCCGGTGACAGGACCAAAGGGGTATGGCTACACCTTC. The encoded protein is CASIPPVTGPKGYGYTF.

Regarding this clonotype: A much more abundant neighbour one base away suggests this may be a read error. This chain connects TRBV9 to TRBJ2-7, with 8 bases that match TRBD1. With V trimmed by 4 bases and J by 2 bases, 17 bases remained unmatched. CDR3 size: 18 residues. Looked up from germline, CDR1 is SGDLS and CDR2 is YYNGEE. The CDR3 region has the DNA TGTGCCAGCAGCCCTAGGAAGATGGACAGGGTCCAAACCTACGAGCAGTACTTC. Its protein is CASSPRKMDRVQTYEQYF.